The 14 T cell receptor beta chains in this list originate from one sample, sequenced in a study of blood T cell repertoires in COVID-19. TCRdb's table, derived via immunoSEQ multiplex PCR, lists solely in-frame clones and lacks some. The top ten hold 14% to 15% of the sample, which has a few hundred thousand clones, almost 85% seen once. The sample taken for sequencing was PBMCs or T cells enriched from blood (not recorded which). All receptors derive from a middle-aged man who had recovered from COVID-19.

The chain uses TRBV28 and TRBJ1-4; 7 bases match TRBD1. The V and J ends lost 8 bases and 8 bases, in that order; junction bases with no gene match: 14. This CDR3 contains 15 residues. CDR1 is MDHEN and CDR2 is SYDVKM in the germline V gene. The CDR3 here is CASRDRQGLQEKLFF. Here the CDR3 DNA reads TGTGCCAGCCGAGATAGACAGGGTTTGCAAGAAAAACTGTTTTTT.

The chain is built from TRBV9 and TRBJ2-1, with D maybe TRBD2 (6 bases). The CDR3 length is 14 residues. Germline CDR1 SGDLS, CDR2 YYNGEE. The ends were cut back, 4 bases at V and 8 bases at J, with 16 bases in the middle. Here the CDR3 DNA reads TGTGCCAGCAGCACATGGGACTCCATCGATGAGCAGTTCTTC. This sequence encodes CASSTWDSIDEQFF.

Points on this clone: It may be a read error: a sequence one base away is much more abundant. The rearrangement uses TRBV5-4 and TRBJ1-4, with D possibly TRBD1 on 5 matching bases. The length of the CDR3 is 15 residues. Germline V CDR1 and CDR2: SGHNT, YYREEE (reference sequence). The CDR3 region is CARSTGGGTGEKLFF. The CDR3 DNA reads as TGTGCCCGCAGCACCGGGGGGGGGACGGGAGAAAAACTGTTTTTT.

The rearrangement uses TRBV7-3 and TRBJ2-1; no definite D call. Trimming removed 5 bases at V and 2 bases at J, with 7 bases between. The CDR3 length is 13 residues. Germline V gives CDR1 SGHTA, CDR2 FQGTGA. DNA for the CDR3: TGTGCCAGCAGCGGCTCAACCTACAATGAGCAGTTCTTC. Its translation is CASSGSTYNEQFF.

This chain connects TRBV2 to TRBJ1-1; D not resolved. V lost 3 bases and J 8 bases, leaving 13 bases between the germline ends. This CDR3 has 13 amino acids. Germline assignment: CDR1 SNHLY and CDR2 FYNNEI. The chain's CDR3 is CASSDLSGQEAFF. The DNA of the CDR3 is TGTGCCAGCAGTGATCTCTCTGGCCAGGAAGCTTTCTTT.

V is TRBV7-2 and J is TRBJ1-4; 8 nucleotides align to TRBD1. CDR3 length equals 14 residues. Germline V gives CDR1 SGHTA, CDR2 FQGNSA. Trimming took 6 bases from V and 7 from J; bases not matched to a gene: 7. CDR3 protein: CASSPDRGSEKLFF. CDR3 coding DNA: TGTGCCAGCAGTCCCGACAGGGGTAGTGAAAAACTGTTTTTT.

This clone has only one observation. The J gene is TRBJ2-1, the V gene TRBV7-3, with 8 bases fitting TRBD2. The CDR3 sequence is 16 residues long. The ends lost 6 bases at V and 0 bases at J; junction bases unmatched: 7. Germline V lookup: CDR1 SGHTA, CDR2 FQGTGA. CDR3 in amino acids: CASSPPGGYSYNEQFF. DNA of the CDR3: TGTGCCAGCAGTCCACCGGGGGGGTACTCCTACAATGAGCAGTTCTTC.

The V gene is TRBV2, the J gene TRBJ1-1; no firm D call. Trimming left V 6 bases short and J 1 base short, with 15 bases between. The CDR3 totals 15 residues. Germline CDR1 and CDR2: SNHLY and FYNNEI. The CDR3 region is CASRRVTGPNTEAFF. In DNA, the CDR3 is TGTGCCAGCAGGAGGGTGACTGGACCGAACACTGAAGCTTTCTTT. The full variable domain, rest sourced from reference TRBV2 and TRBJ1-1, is EPEVTQTPSHQVTQMGQEVILRCVPISNHLYFYWYRQILGQKVEFLVSFYNNEISEKSEIFDDQFSVERPDGSNFTLKIRSTKLEDSAMYFCASRRVTGPNTEAFFGQGTRLTVV.

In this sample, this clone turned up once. In DNA form, the CDR3 reads TGTGCCAGTAGCTACTTCAGGGCCAGCCACTCGGAAGTCGGGGAAAAACTGTTTTTT. The encoded protein is CASSYFRASHSEVGEKLFF. The rearrangement uses TRBV19 and TRBJ1-4; D possibly corresponds to TRBD1 (5 bases). CDR1 is LNHDA, CDR2 SQIVND, per germline (reference sequence). The CDR3 is made up of 19 amino acids. Trimming took off 6 bases at V and 8 bases at J, with 31 bases between the two ends.

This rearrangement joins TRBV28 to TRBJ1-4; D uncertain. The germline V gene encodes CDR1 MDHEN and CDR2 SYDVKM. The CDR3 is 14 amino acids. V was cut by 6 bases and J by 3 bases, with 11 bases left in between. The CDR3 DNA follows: TGTGCCAGCAGGGCTCGCGGGCCTAATGAAAAACTGTTTTTT. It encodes CASRARGPNEKLFF.

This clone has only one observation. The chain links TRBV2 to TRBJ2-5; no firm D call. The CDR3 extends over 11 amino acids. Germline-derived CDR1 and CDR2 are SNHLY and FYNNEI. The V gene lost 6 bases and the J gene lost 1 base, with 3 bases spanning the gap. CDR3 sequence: CASRAQETQYF. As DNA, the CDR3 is TGTGCCAGCAGGGCCCAAGAGACCCAGTACTTC.

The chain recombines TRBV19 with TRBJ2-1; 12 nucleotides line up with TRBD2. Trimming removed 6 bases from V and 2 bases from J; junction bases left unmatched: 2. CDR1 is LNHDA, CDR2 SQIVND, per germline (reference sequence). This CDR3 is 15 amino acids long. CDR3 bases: TGTGCCAGTAGGCCTAGCGGGAGGGCCTACAATGAGCAGTTCTTC. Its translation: CASRPSGRAYNEQFF.

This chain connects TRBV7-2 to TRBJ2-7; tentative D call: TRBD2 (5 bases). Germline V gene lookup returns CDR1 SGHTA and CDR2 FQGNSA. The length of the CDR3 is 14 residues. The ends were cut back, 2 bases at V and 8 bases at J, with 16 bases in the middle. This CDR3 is CASSLTGISLKQYF. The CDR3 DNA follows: TGTGCCAGCAGCTTAACCGGGATCTCTTTAAAGCAGTACTTC.

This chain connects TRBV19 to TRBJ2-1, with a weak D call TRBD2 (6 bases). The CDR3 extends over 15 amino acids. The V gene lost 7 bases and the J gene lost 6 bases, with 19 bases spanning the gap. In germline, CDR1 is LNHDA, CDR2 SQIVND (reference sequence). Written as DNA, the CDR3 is TGTGCCAGTACCTCCTCTGGGGGGTTACGCAATGAGCAGTTCTTC. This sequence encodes CASTSSGGLRNEQFF.